What follows are 7 T cell receptor beta chains derived from one specimen sequenced in a study of Graves' ophthalmopathy and Graves' hyperthyroidism. Amplified TCR beta CDR3 regions were obtained using RNA transcripts as template. Amplification began with first-round RT-PCR using HTBI primers, then second-round multiplex PCR was performed. A single record per CDR3 protein comes from TCRdb applying MiXCR to the multiplex PCR reads. The sample has approximately 500,000 distinct CDR3 sequences, approximately 15% seen once; the top ten hold approximately 9.8%. The specimen was blood. The receptor set was obtained from a woman between 25 and 40 years old with Graves' ophthalmopathy.

The chain is built from TRBV27 and TRBJ1-1; a weak D match, TRBD1 (6 bases). Germline V gives CDR1 MNHEY, CDR2 SMNVEV (reference sequence). V lost 7 bases and J 1 base, leaving 13 bases between the germline ends. The CDR3 runs to 14 residues. The chain's CDR3 is CASKQLTGNTEAFF. CDR3 coding DNA: TGTGCCAGCAAACAACTGACAGGGAACACTGAAGCTTTCTTT.

With respect to this clonotype: A much more abundant neighbour one base away suggests this may be a read error. The chain recombines TRBV6-5 with TRBJ1-1; D uncertain. This CDR3 region has 11 residues. In germline, CDR1 is MNHEY, CDR2 SVGAGI. The CDR3 DNA follows: TGTGCCAGCAATTACGGGCTTGAAGCTTTCTTT. Translation gives CASNYGLEAFF.

This clonotype was seen a handful of times. V is TRBV3-1 and J is TRBJ1-6; 11 positions agree with TRBD1. The CDR3 has 15 residues. J lost 6 bases, V lost 5 bases, and 3 bases had no gene match. CDR1 and CDR2 (germline): LGHDT, YNNKEL (reference sequence). CDR3 coding DNA: TGTGCCAGCAGCGGACAGGGGGCGGGTAATTCACCCCTCCACTTT. Amino acid sequence: CASSGQGAGNSPLHF.

The chain recombines TRBV6-5 with TRBJ2-5; 11 bases match TRBD2. Germline V gene lookup returns CDR1 MNHEY and CDR2 SVGAGI. J gave up 4 bases and V 2 bases, and 3 bases lay outside the gene matches. The CDR3 extends over 15 amino acids. CDR3 amino acids: CASSYGSGGGETQYF. CDR3 coding DNA: TGTGCCAGCAGTTACGGTAGCGGGGGGGGAGAGACCCAGTACTTC.

This clonotype was counted many times. The V and J genes are TRBV5-6 and TRBJ2-7, with TRBD1 identical over 7 bases. Unmatched junction bases numbered 6, after V lost 6 bases and J lost 0 bases. Per germline, CDR1 SGHDT and CDR2 YYEEEE. This CDR3 is built from 14 residues. The CDR3 loop is CASNSGTVSYEQYF. The CDR3 nucleotides read TGTGCCAGCAACTCTGGGACAGTCTCCTACGAGCAGTACTTC.

This clonotype was counted at least ten times. The V gene is TRBV3-1, the J gene TRBJ2-7; the match to TRBD1 covers 10 bases. The ends lost 0 bases at V and 6 bases at J; junction bases unmatched: 8. The CDR3 totals 16 residues. Germline loops: CDR1 LGHDT, CDR2 YNNKEL (reference sequence). CDR3 DNA sequence: TGTGCCAGCAGCCAAGATCAGGGACAGGGGTTCGGCGAGCAGTACTTC. Translated, it gives CASSQDQGQGFGEQYF.

In its sample, this clonotype was seen many times. Written as DNA, the CDR3 is TGTGCCAGCAGGGACAGGGGCCGGAACACTGAAGCTTTCTTT. Translated, it gives CASRDRGRNTEAFF. The chain employs TRBV6-1 and TRBJ1-1; 9 bases line up with TRBD1. The germline V gene encodes CDR1 MNHNS and CDR2 SASEGT. The ends lost 6 bases at V and 1 base at J; junction bases unmatched: 3. The CDR3 length is 14 residues.